These 27 T cell receptor beta chains were sequenced from one sample in a study of HIV-infected patients and healthy controls. Antiretroviral therapy had run roughly three months, about 14 weeks, before follow-up blood collection. No cell fractionation was done, so the repertoire covers all unsorted peripheral blood T cells. Reverse transcription used around 500 ng RNA and constant-region primers for alpha and beta. Using multiplexing indices, alpha and beta chain libraries were generated apart by chain-specific third strand synthesis. TCRdb re-called the 5' RACE reads through MiXCR, storing one row per CDR3 protein. In the table there are more than 3,500 distinct CDR3 sequences, 25% to 30% of which are singletons. The sequencing here drew on blood, taken during antiretroviral therapy. Receptor source: an adult with HIV infection.

This clonotype turned up a few times. This chain uses TRBV11-2 with TRBJ2-1, with unresolved D. The CDR3 runs to 12 residues. The germline gives CDR1 SGHAT, CDR2 FQNNGV. V lost 5 bases and J 9 bases, leaving 11 bases between the germline ends. DNA of the CDR3: TGTGCCAGCAGCCTAGTTATGGGTGAGCAGTTCTTC. It yields the protein CASSLVMGEQFF.

The V call is TRBV10-3, the J call TRBJ1-5, with D tentatively TRBD1 (6 bases). Trimming pared 3 bases from V and 6 bases from J, leaving 15 bases between. The germline V gene has CDR1 ENHRY and CDR2 SYGVKD. The CDR3 runs 15 residues. This chain's CDR3 is CAISDPDRFPQPQHF. The CDR3 DNA is TGTGCCATCAGTGACCCCGACAGGTTTCCTCAGCCCCAGCATTTT.

By its share, this clonotype is medium-sized (0.01 to 0.1%). V and J are TRBV10-3 and TRBJ2-3, with 8 bases aligning to TRBD2. With V trimmed by 7 bases and J by 6 bases, 12 bases remained unmatched. This CDR3 has 15 residues. The germline V gene encodes CDR1 ENHRY and CDR2 SYGVKD. CDR3 sequence reads: CAITRTSSLSDTQYF. CDR3 bases: TGTGCCATCACCAGGACTAGCTCCTTATCCGATACGCAGTATTTT.

The chain is built from TRBV5-5 and TRBJ2-2; D ambiguous. V lost 2 bases, J lost 6 bases, and 8 bases lay in between. The CDR3 has 13 residues. Germline V gene sequence: CDR1 SGHKS, CDR2 YYEKEE (reference sequence). The CDR3 nucleotides are TGTGCCAGCAGCTTTGTGATAGCCGGGGAGCTGTTTTTT. Amino acid sequence: CASSFVIAGELFF. The full variable domain, in which reference TRBV5-5 and TRBJ2-2 provide the parts outside the CDR3, is DAGVTQSPTHLIKTRGQQVTLRCSPISGHKSVSWYQQVLGQGPQFIFQYYEKEERGRGNFPDRFSARQFPNYSSELNVNALLLGDSALYLCASSFVIAGELFFGEGSRLTVL.

By its share, this clonotype is medium-sized. The DNA for the CDR3 is TGCAGTGCTGGACGCGATCGTCAGCCCCAGCATTTT. This gives the protein CSAGRDRQPQHF. V usage is TRBV20-1 and J usage is TRBJ1-5, with unresolved D. From germline, CDR1 is DFQATT and CDR2 SNEGSKA (reference sequence). Trimming removed 5 bases from V and 6 bases from J, with 11 bases in between. The length of the CDR3 is 12 residues.

The chain couples TRBV12-3 or TRBV12-4 to TRBJ1-1; D remains unclear. The V and J ends lost 1 base and 7 bases respectively, with 10 bases between them. CDR3 size: 13 residues. The CDR3 DNA sequence: TGTGCCAGCAGTTTAGGAGGTAATCATGAAGCTTTCTTT. Its protein is CASSLGGNHEAFF.

In this sample, this clonotype is medium-sized. CDR3: CASSRTGRGTEAFF. The CDR3 bases are TGTGCCAGCAGCCGCACTGGCCGAGGCACTGAAGCTTTCTTT. The chain is built from TRBV7-9 and TRBJ1-1, with no clear D. V was shortened by 5 bases and J by 4 bases, with 14 bases between the two germline ends. The CDR3 is made up of 14 amino acids. CDR1 and CDR2 (germline): SEHNR, FQNEAQ (reference sequence).

By share, this clonotype counts as medium-sized. The chain has TRBV11-2 and TRBJ2-2, with 8 bases aligning to TRBD2. The germline V gene has CDR1 SGHAT and CDR2 FQNNGV. CDR3 length: 15 residues. V trimming: 5 bases; J trimming: 6 bases; junction bases outside the gene matches: 8. As DNA, the CDR3 is TGTGCCAGCAGCCCAGCGGGGGCCCGAGCCGGGGAGCTGTTTTTT. Translation: CASSPAGARAGELFF.

The chain employs TRBV20-1 and TRBJ1-5, with D possibly being TRBD1 (5 bases). The ends were cut back, 2 bases at V and 0 bases at J, with 11 bases in the middle. The V gene's germline CDR1 is DFQATT and CDR2 SNEGSKA (reference sequence). The length of the CDR3 is 15 residues. As DNA, the CDR3 is TGCAGTGCTAGAATGACAGTAGATAGCAATCAGCCCCAGCATTTT. Translation gives CSARMTVDSNQPQHF.

Written as DNA, the CDR3 is TGTGCCAGCAGCTTGGAGACAGGGATCGTTTCACCCCTCCACTTT. Residues: CASSLETGIVSPLHF. The chain employs TRBV5-5 and TRBJ1-6; TRBD1 matches 7 bases. Germline V lookup: CDR1 SGHKS, CDR2 YYEKEE (reference sequence). Germline trimming cut 0 bases from V and 9 bases from J; bases unmatched to any gene: 6. CDR3 length: 15 residues.

A note on this clonotype: At one of its ends the junction is not consistent with the germline gene, which may arise from a read error. This chain joins TRBV5-1 and TRBJ1-2; 10 positions agree with TRBD1. CDR3 length: 16 amino acids. Germline V CDR1 and CDR2: SGHRS, YFSETQ. As DNA, the CDR3 is TGCGCAAGCAGGCCGGGACAGGGGACTACTAACTATGGCTACACCTTC. This translates into CASRPGQGTTNYGYTF. The full variable domain, rest sourced from reference TRBV5-1 and TRBJ1-2, is KAGVTQTPRYLIKTRGQQVTLSCSPISGHRSVSWYQQTPGQGLQFLFEYFSETQRNKGNFPGRFSGRQFSNSRSEMNVSTLELGDSALYLCASRPGQGTTNYGYTFGSGTRLTVV.

Regarding this clonotype: A much larger clone sits a single nucleotide away, making a read error possible. The rearrangement links TRBV20-1 to TRBJ1-6; D may be TRBD1 (6 bases). V was shortened by 0 bases and J by 8 bases, with 20 bases between the two germline ends. The CDR3 is made up of 17 amino acids. Per germline, CDR1 DFQATT and CDR2 SNEGSKA (reference sequence). CDR3 residues: CSARDNRMGAVYSPLHF. DNA for the CDR3: TGCAGTGCTAGAGATAACCGCATGGGGGCGGTTTATTCACCCCTCCACTTT.

The sample holds one count of this clonotype. The chain has TRBV12-5 and TRBJ2-4; no reliable D call. The CDR3 spans 12 residues. In germline, CDR1 is LGHNT, CDR2 FRNRAP. Trimming pared 4 bases from V and 10 bases from J, leaving 11 bases between. CDR3 nucleotide sequence: TGTGCTAGTGGTTCCATTTGGGGTATTCAGTACTTC. It is translated as CASGSIWGIQYF.

In this sample, this clonotype is medium-sized (0.01 to 0.1%). The V and J genes are TRBV7-2 and TRBJ2-1, with a possible D match to TRBD2 (5 bases). V lost 5 bases and J lost 8, with 16 bases in between. Germline V gene lookup returns CDR1 SGHTA and CDR2 FQGNSA. The CDR3 is 14 amino acids. Here the CDR3 DNA reads TGTGCCAGCAGCCCCCGGGTCTCCGGGGATGAGCAGTTCTTC. Translated: CASSPRVSGDEQFF.

This clonotype was picked up many times. This rearrangement joins TRBV4-3 to TRBJ2-3, with 11 bases that match TRBD2. The CDR3 loop spans 17 amino acids. Trimming at V came to 5 bases and at J to 3 bases, leaving 10 bases not matched to a gene. Germline CDR1 and CDR2: LGHNA and YSLEER. DNA of the CDR3: TGCGCCAGCAGCGATGGGACTAGCGGCACTCTAACAGATACGCAGTATTTT. Translating it yields CASSDGTSGTLTDTQYF.

This clonotype was observed at least ten times. The chain has TRBV7-3 and TRBJ1-1, with TRBD1 as a possible D gene (6 bases). The V gene's germline CDR1 is SGHTA and CDR2 FQGTGA. The CDR3 covers 15 residues. V dropped 5 bases and J dropped 1 base, with 14 bases sitting between them. CDR3: CASSPIDRRNTEAFF. The CDR3 nucleotides read TGTGCCAGCAGCCCTATCGACAGGCGGAACACTGAAGCTTTCTTT.

By share, this clonotype counts as medium-sized (0.01 to 0.1%). The chain carries TRBV28 and TRBJ1-5; D is possibly TRBD1 (5 bases). CDR3 length equals 14 residues. The germline CDR1 and CDR2 sequences are MDHEN and SYDVKM. Trimming took 8 bases from V and 6 from J, leaving 17 bases between them. Here the CDR3 reads CASLGQGKGQPQHF. CDR3 sequence (DNA): TGTGCCAGCCTTGGGCAGGGTAAGGGTCAGCCCCAGCATTTT.

The chain has TRBV12-3 or TRBV12-4 and TRBJ2-5; perhaps TRBD1 as D (6 bases). The germline V and J ends were trimmed by 5 bases and 5 bases, with 18 bases remaining between them. CDR3 size: 15 residues. CDR3 in amino acids: CASSPPPQGWETQYF. Here the CDR3 DNA reads TGTGCCAGCAGTCCCCCCCCACAGGGTTGGGAGACCCAGTACTTC.

This clonotype was counted only a few times. The chain uses TRBV14 and TRBJ2-2; 7 nucleotides match TRBD1. Looked up from germline, CDR1 is SGHDN and CDR2 is FVKESK. V lost 4 bases and J lost 2; bases outside the gene matches: 13. This CDR3 comprises 18 residues. In DNA form, the CDR3 reads TGTGCCAGCAGCCCGGACAGGCTACCCTTCTTCAACACCGGGGAGCTGTTTTTT. This gives the protein CASSPDRLPFFNTGELFF.

The V call is TRBV20-1, the J call TRBJ2-4; no clear D. Germline V CDR1 and CDR2: DFQATT, SNEGSKA (reference sequence). The V end was cut by 8 bases, the J end by 5 bases, with 10 bases between. The CDR3 is made up of 11 amino acids. The CDR3 spells CSSPAQNIQYF. The CDR3 coding sequence is TGCAGTTCCCCCGCCCAAAACATTCAGTACTTC.

By share, this clonotype counts as medium-sized. The chain recombines TRBV7-3 with TRBJ1-6; D gene ambiguous. V lost 2 bases, J lost 7 bases, and 9 bases lay in between. CDR3 length equals 14 residues. Looked up from germline, CDR1 is SGHTA and CDR2 is FQGTGA. CDR3 loop: CASSLDGGNSPLHF. CDR3 DNA: TGTGCCAGCAGCTTAGACGGTGGGAATTCACCCCTCCACTTT.

This clonotype is medium-sized (0.01 to 0.1%) in the sample. The rearrangement uses TRBV24-1 and TRBJ2-2; the D is unclear. Germline V gene lookup returns CDR1 KGHDR and CDR2 SFDVKD. V lost 4 bases and J lost 3, with 11 bases in between. This CDR3 has 15 residues. CDR3 coding DNA: TGTGCCACCAGTGACCTAGGACGGGACACCGGGGAGCTGTTTTTT. Translating it yields CATSDLGRDTGELFF.

This clonotype was detected only a few times. The genes are TRBV7-2 and TRBJ1-5; D remains unclear. The CDR3 spans 15 residues. Looked up from germline, CDR1 is SGHTA and CDR2 is FQGNSA. The V end lost 6 bases, the J end lost 1 base, and 13 bases lay between the germline ends. Written as DNA, the CDR3 is TGTGCCAGCAGTTCGGATGGGAGGAGCAATCAGCCCCAGCATTTT. Translated: CASSSDGRSNQPQHF.

Sample share makes this clonotype medium-sized. The chain uses TRBV19 and TRBJ2-3; TRBD2 matches at 7 bases. With V trimmed by 7 bases and J by 1 base, 8 bases remained unmatched. There are 15 residues in the CDR3. The germline gives CDR1 LNHDA, CDR2 SQIVND (reference sequence). The CDR3 DNA sequence: TGTGCCAGTACTCCGGGACTATCTGGCACAGATACGCAGTATTTT. Translated, it gives CASTPGLSGTDTQYF.

By frequency in the sample, this clonotype is medium-sized. V gene TRBV4-2 combines with J gene TRBJ2-3, with 10 bases that match TRBD2. V shed 3 bases and J 4 bases; nucleotides not matched to a gene: 7. The CDR3 is 16 amino acids. Germline CDR1 and CDR2: LGHNA and YNFKEQ. The CDR3 DNA reads TGTGCCAGCAGCCATGCTTCTAGCGGGGGAGCAGATACGCAGTATTTT. This gives the protein CASSHASSGGADTQYF.

By sample share, this clonotype is large. This chain uses TRBV4-1 with TRBJ1-5; D uncertain. Trimming removed 0 bases at V and 0 bases at J, with 6 bases between. From germline, CDR1 is MGHRA and CDR2 YSYEKL. CDR3 length equals 15 residues. The chain's CDR3 is CASSQDMASNQPQHF. CDR3 in DNA: TGCGCCAGCAGCCAAGATATGGCTAGCAATCAGCCCCAGCATTTT.

This clonotype qualifies as medium-sized. The rearrangement uses TRBV12-3 or TRBV12-4 and TRBJ1-5, with D possibly being TRBD1 (6 bases). V was pared by 5 bases and J by 5 bases, with 16 bases between. The CDR3 contains 15 residues. The CDR3 nucleotides are TGTGCCAGCAGTGGACCACAGGGCCCCCATCAGCCCCAGCATTTT. It translates to CASSGPQGPHQPQHF.